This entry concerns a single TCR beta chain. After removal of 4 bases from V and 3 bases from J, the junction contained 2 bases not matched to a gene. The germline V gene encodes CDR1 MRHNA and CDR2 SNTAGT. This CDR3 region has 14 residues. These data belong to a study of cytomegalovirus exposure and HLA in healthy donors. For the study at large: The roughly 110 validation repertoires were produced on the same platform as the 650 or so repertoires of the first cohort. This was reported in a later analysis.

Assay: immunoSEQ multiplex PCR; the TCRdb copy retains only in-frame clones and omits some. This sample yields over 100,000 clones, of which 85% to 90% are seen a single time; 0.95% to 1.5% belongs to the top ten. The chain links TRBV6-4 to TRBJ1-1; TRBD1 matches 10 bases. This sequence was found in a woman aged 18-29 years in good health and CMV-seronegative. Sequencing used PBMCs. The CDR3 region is CASSGGTGDTEAFF. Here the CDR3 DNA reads TGTGCCAGCAGTGGGGGGACAGGGGACACTGAAGCTTTCTTT.